Listed here are 20 T cell receptor beta chains from one sample, sequenced in a study of beta chain features in type 1 diabetes. Reverse transcription of all isolated RNA meant that expressed TCRB transcripts were sequenced. The protocol was immunoSEQ multiplex PCR, while the TCRdb copy is restricted to in-frame clones and leaves out a portion. The profile shows about 650,000 clones, 9.5% to 15% of them singletons. The antigens these receptors bind are not known. Study findings and constraints: In every one of the four CD4+ subsets, TCRB CDR3s were moderately but significantly shorter in Type 1 diabetes patients.

Sequencing used naive CD4+ T cells from blood. The receptor set was obtained from a man aged 30 to 45 with type 1 diabetes.

V is TRBV7-2 and J is TRBJ2-7, with 13 bases aligning to TRBD2. The CDR3 extends over 17 amino acids. V was pared by 3 bases and J by 2 bases, with 7 bases of the junction left unmatched. From germline, CDR1 is SGHTA and CDR2 FQGNSA. The CDR3 DNA is TGTGCCAGCAGCTTTAAAGCCGGGACTAGCGGGGCCTACGAGCAGTACTTC. Protein: CASSFKAGTSGAYEQYF.

This clone was detected only a few times. The V and J genes are TRBV19 and TRBJ2-5, with TRBD1 identical over 7 bases. The CDR3 extends over 16 amino acids. The germline CDR1 and CDR2 sequences are LNHDA and SQIVND (reference sequence). The J segment lost 1 base and the V segment lost 6 bases, leaving 11 bases of the junction unmatched. The CDR3 DNA follows: TGTGCCAGTAGGATCACAGGGGCGTTGGTCCAAGAGACCCAGTACTTC. Amino acid sequence: CASRITGALVQETQYF.

This chain links TRBV12-2 with TRBJ2-1; the DNA was not compared with TRBD1, the D call given in the table. TRBV12-2 is a pseudogene locus. The CDR3 contains 16 residues. The CDR3 DNA sequence: TGTGCAAGTCGCTTAGGGCCACAGGGCGGCTGCAATGAGCAGTTCTTC. This translates into CASRLGPQGGCNEQFF.

The chain employs TRBV5-1 and TRBJ2-2; no clear D gene. The CDR3 length is 15 residues. Per germline, CDR1 SGHRS and CDR2 YFSETQ. V lost 3 bases to trimming and J lost 8 bases, with 17 bases between them. In DNA, the CDR3 is TGCGCCAGCAGCTCCGGGCAGGTCCGACCAGGGGAGCTGTTTTTT. It codes for CASSSGQVRPGELFF.

There are a few counts of this clone. The V and J genes are TRBV2 and TRBJ2-7; D not certain. Germline CDR1 is SNHLY and CDR2 is FYNNEI. The CDR3 totals 13 residues. V was pared by 6 bases and J by 5 bases, with 14 bases between. The chain's CDR3 is CASRETPEHEQYF. The DNA of the CDR3 is TGTGCCAGCAGGGAGACCCCGGAGCACGAGCAGTACTTC.

Of note for this clone: Compared with germline, one end of the junction differs, possibly owing to a read error. This chain connects TRBV7-7 to TRBJ2-2, with D uncertain. Germline V gives CDR1 SSHAT, CDR2 FNYEAQ (reference sequence). The CDR3 loop spans 15 amino acids. The CDR3 nucleotides are TGTGCTAGCAGCCCCCGTAGTACGAACACCGGGGAGCTGTTTTTT. The encoded protein is CASSPRSTNTGELFF.

This clone has just a few counts. The V gene is TRBV9, the J gene TRBJ2-1, with 7 nucleotides matching TRBD2. V lost 6 bases and J lost 4; bases outside the gene matches: 10. CDR1 is SGDLS and CDR2 is YYNGEE in the germline V gene. This CDR3 is built from 15 residues. The CDR3, as DNA: TGTGCCAGCACTCCAGGCGGGGGATATTACAATGAGCAGTTCTTC. It encodes CASTPGGGYYNEQFF. Looking up the rest from reference TRBV9 and TRBJ2-1 gives the full variable domain: DSGVTQTPKHLITATGQRVTLRCSPRSGDLSVYWYQQSLDQGLQFLIQYYNGEERAKGNILERFSAQQFPDLHSELNLSSLELGDSALYFCASTPGGGYYNEQFFGPGTRLTVL.

A few counts support this clone. The genes are TRBV25-1 and TRBJ1-4, with 8 bases lining up with TRBD1. From germline, CDR1 is MGHDK and CDR2 SYGVNS. The CDR3 sequence is 15 residues long. With 3 bases clipped from V and 8 bases from J, the junction kept 8 bases outside the gene matches. CDR3 sequence: CASSDPGGAGEKLFF. DNA for the CDR3: TGTGCCAGCAGTGACCCAGGGGGCGCAGGGGAAAAACTGTTTTTT.

The rearrangement joins TRBV5-1 to TRBJ2-7, with a tentative D call TRBD1 (6 bases). The CDR3 runs 15 residues. The germline V gene encodes CDR1 SGHRS and CDR2 YFSETQ. V was clipped by 0 bases and J by 3 bases, with 13 bases between them. Here the CDR3 reads CASSLAEDRVYEQYF. The CDR3 nucleotides are TGCGCCAGCAGCTTGGCCGAGGACAGAGTCTACGAGCAGTACTTC. Full variable domain (remainder filled in from reference TRBV5-1 and TRBJ2-7): KAGVTQTPRYLIKTRGQQVTLSCSPISGHRSVSWYQQTPGQGLQFLFEYFSETQRNKGNFPGRFSGRQFSNSRSEMNVSTLELGDSALYLCASSLAEDRVYEQYFGPGTRLTVT.

This clone was seen only a few times. This rearrangement joins TRBV5-4 to TRBJ2-2; weak D call: TRBD1 (6 bases). Germline-derived CDR1 and CDR2 are SGHNT and YYREEE (reference sequence). V lost 5 bases and J lost 6, with 11 bases in between. This CDR3 has 13 amino acids. CDR3 sequence: CASRTGLSGELFF. The CDR3 bases are TGTGCCAGCAGAACAGGGTTATCCGGGGAGCTGTTTTTT.

V gene TRBV6-1 combines with J gene TRBJ2-3; D remains unclear. Germline V gene data show CDR1 as MNHNS and CDR2 as SASEGT. The CDR3 totals 14 residues. Trimming shortened V by 4 bases and J by 1 base, and 9 bases separated the two germline ends. CDR3 residues: CASSAADGTDTQYF. Here the CDR3 DNA reads TGTGCCAGCAGTGCCGCGGACGGCACAGATACGCAGTATTTT.

A few counts support this clone. The chain has TRBV28 and TRBJ1-2; D gene unclear. The CDR3 extends over 13 amino acids. Germline V gene data show CDR1 as MDHEN and CDR2 as SYDVKM. V dropped 4 bases and J dropped 4 bases, with 10 bases sitting between them. The CDR3 DNA reads TGTGCCAGCAGTTCACCGGGGTCCTATGGCTACACCTTC. It yields the protein CASSSPGSYGYTF.

Comments on this clone: Within the sample, other DNA sequences also encode this same CDR3. The J gene is TRBJ2-7, the V gene TRBV4-3; 9 bases fit TRBD1. The CDR3 is 16 amino acids. The junction had 5 bases not matched to a gene; V was cut back by 0 bases and J by 2 bases. Germline CDR1 is LGHNA and CDR2 is YSLEER. The CDR3 nucleotides are TGCGCCAGCAGCCAAGAGGGGGGGACAGGGACCTACGAGCAGTACTTC. This encodes CASSQEGGTGTYEQYF.

This clone was counted only a few times. The rearrangement links TRBV18 to TRBJ1-6, with 7 bases lining up with TRBD1. The CDR3 totals 13 residues. CDR1 is KGHSH, CDR2 LQKENI, per germline. V shed 6 bases, J shed 10 bases, and the junction held 6 bases outside the gene matches. CDR3 loop: CASSPGTESPLHF. The CDR3 DNA follows: TGTGCCAGCTCGCCCGGGACAGAATCACCCCTCCACTTT.

CDR3 in amino acids: CASSASGLAGADTQYF. The CDR3 DNA reads as TGTGCCAGCAGTGCCTCAGGACTAGCGGGGGCAGATACGCAGTATTTT. The rearrangement links TRBV6-4 to TRBJ2-3; 13 bases align to TRBD2. The V and J ends lost 4 bases and 4 bases, in that order; junction bases with no gene match: 5. The CDR3 loop spans 16 amino acids. The germline V gene encodes CDR1 MRHNA and CDR2 SNTAGT.

The chain carries TRBV20-1 and TRBJ2-3; D is unresolved. Germline lookup yields CDR1 DFQATT and CDR2 SNEGSKA (reference sequence). V was shortened by 6 bases and J by 11 bases, with 12 bases between the two germline ends. This CDR3 has 10 residues. DNA for the CDR3: TGCAGTGCAGCGAAGGAAGGGCAGTATTTT. It translates to CSAAKEGQYF.

J is TRBJ2-7 and V is TRBV7-2; 11 nucleotides align to TRBD1. V was clipped by 5 bases and J by 9 bases; unmatched bases: 12. The CDR3 runs to 15 residues. Germline values: CDR1 SGHTA, CDR2 FQGNSA. DNA for the CDR3: TGTGCCAGCAGCGCAGGGACAGGGGGTAGAATTGTGCAGTACTTC. It yields the protein CASSAGTGGRIVQYF.

This clone has a handful of counts. The V and J genes are TRBV6-1 and TRBJ1-6; tentatively, D is TRBD1 (5 bases). The CDR3 spans 15 residues. Germline CDR1 and CDR2: MNHNS and SASEGT. Trimming shortened V by 4 bases and J by 7 bases, and 14 bases separated the two germline ends. CDR3 residues: CASSGRQLGNSPLHF. DNA of the CDR3: TGTGCCAGCAGTGGGCGACAGTTGGGGAATTCACCCCTCCACTTT.

The chain links TRBV29-1 to TRBJ1-1, with a possible D match to TRBD1 (6 bases). V shed 1 base and J shed 0 bases, with 15 bases lying between them. Germline CDR1 SQVTM, CDR2 ANQGSEA. The CDR3 contains 16 residues. The CDR3 DNA reads TGCAGCGTTGAAGGATCCCCGGACAGATTGAACACTGAAGCTTTCTTT. It encodes CSVEGSPDRLNTEAFF.

There are a few counts of this clone. The V gene is TRBV7-2, the J gene TRBJ2-4, with D perhaps matching TRBD2 (6 bases). CDR1 and CDR2 from the germline V gene are SGHTA and FQGNSA. This CDR3 region has 11 residues. The V gene lost 4 bases and the J gene lost 10 bases, with 8 bases spanning the gap. CDR3 protein: CASSSDYIQYF. The CDR3 nucleotides are TGTGCCAGCAGCTCGGACTATATTCAGTACTTC.